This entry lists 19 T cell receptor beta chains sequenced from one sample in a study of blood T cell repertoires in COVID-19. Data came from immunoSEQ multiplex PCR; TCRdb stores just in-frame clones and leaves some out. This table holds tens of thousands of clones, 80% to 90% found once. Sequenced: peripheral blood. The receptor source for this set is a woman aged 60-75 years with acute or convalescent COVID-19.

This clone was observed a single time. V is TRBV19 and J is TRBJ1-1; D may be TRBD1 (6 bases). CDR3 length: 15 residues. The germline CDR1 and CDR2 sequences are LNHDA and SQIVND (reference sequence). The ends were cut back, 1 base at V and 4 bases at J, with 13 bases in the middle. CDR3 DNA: TGTGCCAGTAGTATAGTTTCAGGGGAGTCCACTGAAGCTTTCTTT. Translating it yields CASSIVSGESTEAFF.

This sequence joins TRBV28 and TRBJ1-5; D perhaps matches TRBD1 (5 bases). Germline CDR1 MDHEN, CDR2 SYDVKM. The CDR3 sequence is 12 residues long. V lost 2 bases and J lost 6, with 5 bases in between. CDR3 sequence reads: CASSLGAQPQHF. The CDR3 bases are TGTGCCAGCAGTTTAGGGGCTCAGCCCCAGCATTTT.

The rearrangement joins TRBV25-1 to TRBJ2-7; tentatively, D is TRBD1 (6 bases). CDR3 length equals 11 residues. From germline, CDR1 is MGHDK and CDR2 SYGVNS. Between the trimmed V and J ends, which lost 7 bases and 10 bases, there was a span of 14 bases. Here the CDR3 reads CASTVGAVQYF. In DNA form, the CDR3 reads TGTGCCAGCACTGTGGGGGCCGTTCAGTACTTC.

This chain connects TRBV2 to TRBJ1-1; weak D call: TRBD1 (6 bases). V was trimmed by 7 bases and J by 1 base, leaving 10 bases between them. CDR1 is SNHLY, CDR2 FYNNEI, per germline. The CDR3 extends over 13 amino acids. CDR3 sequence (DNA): TGTGCCAGCATGAACAGGGAGAACACTGAAGCTTTCTTT. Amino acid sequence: CASMNRENTEAFF. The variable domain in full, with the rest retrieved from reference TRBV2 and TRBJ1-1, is EPEVTQTPSHQVTQMGQEVILRCVPISNHLYFYWYRQILGQKVEFLVSFYNNEISEKSEIFDDQFSVERPDGSNFTLKIRSTKLEDSAMYFCASMNRENTEAFFGQGTRLTVV.

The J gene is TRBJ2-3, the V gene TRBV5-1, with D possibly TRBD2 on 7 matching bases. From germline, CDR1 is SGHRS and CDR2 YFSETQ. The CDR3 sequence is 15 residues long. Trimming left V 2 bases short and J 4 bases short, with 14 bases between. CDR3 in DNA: TGCGCCAGCAGCTTAGGGGGGGCCACGGCAGATACGCAGTATTTT. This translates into CASSLGGATADTQYF.

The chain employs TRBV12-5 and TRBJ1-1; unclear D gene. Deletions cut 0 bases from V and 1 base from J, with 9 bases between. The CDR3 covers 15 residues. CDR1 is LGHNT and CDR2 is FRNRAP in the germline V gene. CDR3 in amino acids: CASGLVLTGNTEAFF. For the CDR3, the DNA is TGTGCTAGTGGTTTGGTACTAACCGGGAACACTGAAGCTTTCTTT.

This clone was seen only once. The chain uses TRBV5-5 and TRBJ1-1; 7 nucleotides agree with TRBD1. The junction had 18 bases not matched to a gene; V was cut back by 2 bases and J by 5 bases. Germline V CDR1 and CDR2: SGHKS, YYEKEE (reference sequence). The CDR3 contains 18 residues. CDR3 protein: CASSFDTRQGTKRTEAFF. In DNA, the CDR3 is TGTGCCAGCAGCTTTGATACCCGACAGGGAACGAAGAGGACTGAAGCTTTCTTT.

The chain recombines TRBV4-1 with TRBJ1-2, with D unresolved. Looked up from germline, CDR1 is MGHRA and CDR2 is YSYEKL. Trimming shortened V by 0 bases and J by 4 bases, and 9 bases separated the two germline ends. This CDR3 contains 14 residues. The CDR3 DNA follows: TGCGCCAGCAGCCAAGATGTCGGTATCTATGGCTACACCTTC. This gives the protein CASSQDVGIYGYTF.

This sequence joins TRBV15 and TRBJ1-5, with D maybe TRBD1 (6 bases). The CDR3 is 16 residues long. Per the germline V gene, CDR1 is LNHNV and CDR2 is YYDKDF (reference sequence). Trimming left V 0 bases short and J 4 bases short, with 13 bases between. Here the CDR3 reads CATSRDQGRGNQPQHF. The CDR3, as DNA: TGTGCCACCAGCAGAGATCAGGGCAGGGGAAATCAGCCCCAGCATTTT.

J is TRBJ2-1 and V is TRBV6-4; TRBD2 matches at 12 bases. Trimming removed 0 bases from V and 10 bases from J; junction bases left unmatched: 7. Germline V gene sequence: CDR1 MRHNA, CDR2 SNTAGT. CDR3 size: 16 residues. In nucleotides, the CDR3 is TGTGCCAGCAGTGACTCCCTAGCGGGGGGGCCACAGGAGCAGTTCTTC. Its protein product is CASSDSLAGGPQEQFF.

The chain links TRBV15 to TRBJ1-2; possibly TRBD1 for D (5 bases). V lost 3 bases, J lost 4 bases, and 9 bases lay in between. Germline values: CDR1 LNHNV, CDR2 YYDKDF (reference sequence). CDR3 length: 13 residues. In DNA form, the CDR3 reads TGTGCCACCAGCAGGGGGGGGTCCTATGGCTACACCTTC. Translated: CATSRGGSYGYTF. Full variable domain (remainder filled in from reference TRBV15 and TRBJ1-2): DAMVIQNPRYQVTQFGKPVTLSCSQTLNHNVMYWYQQKSSQAPKLLFHYYDKDFNNEADTPDNFQSRRPNTSFCFLDIRSPGLGDTAMYLCATSRGGSYGYTFGSGTRLTVV.

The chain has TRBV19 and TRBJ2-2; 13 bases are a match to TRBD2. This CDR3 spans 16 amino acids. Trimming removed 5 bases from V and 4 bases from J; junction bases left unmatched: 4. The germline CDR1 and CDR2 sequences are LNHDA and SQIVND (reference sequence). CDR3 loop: CASSSTSGGLTGELFF. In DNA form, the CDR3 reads TGTGCCAGTAGTTCGACTAGCGGGGGGCTCACCGGGGAGCTGTTTTTT.

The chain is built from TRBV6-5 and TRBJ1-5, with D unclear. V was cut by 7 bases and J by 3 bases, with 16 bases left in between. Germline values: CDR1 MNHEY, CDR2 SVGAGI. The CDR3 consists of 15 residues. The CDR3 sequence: CASTLDGVSNQPQHF. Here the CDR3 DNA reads TGTGCCAGCACCTTAGACGGGGTCTCCAATCAGCCCCAGCATTTT.

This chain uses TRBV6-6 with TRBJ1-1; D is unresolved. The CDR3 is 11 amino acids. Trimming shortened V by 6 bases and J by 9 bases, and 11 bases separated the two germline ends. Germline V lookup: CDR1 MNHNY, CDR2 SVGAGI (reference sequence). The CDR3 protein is CASSPSRQAFF. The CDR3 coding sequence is TGTGCCAGCAGCCCTAGCAGGCAAGCTTTCTTT.

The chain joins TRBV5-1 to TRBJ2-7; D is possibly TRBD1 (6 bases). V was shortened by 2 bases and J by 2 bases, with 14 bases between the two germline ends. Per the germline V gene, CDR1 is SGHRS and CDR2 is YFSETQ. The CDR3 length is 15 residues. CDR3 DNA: TGCGCCAGCAGCTTCAACTCAGGGGCGCCCTACGAGCAGTACTTC. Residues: CASSFNSGAPYEQYF.

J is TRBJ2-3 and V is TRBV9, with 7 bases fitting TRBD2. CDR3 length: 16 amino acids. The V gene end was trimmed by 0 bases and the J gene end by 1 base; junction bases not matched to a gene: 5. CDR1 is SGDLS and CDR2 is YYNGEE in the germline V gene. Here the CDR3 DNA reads TGTGCCAGCAGCGTAGGGGAGGGATTTGGCACAGATACGCAGTATTTT. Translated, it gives CASSVGEGFGTDTQYF.

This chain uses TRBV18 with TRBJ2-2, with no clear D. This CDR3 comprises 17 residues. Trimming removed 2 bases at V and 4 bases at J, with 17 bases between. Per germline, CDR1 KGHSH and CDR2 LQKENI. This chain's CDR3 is CASSPIMGPFITGELFF. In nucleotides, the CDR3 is TGTGCCAGCTCACCAATTATGGGCCCCTTTATCACCGGGGAGCTGTTTTTT.

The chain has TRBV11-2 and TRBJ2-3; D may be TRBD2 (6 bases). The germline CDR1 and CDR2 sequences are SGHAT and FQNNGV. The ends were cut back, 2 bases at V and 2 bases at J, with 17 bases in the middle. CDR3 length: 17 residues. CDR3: CASSLTGASFTTDTQYF. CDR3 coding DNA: TGTGCCAGCAGCTTAACGGGAGCCTCCTTCACCACAGATACGCAGTATTTT.

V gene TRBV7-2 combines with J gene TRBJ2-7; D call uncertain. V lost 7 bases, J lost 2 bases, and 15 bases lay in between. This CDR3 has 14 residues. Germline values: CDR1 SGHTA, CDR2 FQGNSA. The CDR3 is CASNNLGRAYEQYF. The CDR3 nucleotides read TGTGCCAGCAACAACCTAGGCAGAGCCTACGAGCAGTACTTC.